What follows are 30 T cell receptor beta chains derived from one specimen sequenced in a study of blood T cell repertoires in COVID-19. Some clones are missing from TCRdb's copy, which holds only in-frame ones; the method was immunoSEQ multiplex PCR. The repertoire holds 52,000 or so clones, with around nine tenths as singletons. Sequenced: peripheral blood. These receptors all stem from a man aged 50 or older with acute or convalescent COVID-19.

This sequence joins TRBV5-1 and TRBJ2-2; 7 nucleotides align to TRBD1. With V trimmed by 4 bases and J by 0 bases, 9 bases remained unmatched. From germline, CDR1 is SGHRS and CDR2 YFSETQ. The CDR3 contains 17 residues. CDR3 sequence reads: CASSPRDSPTNTGELFF. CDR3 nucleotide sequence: TGCGCCAGCAGCCCCCGGGACAGCCCAACGAACACCGGGGAGCTGTTTTTT.

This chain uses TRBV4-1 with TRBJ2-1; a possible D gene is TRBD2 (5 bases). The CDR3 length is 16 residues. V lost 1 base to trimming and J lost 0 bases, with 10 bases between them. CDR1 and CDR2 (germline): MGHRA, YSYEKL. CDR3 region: CASSQVDLISYNEQFF. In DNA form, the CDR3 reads TGCGCCAGCAGCCAAGTGGACTTGATCTCCTACAATGAGCAGTTCTTC.

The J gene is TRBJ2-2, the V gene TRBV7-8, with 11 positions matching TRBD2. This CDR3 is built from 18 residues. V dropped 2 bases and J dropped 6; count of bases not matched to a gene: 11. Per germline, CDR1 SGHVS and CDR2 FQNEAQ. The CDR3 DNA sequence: TGTGCCAGCAGCTTATCGCAGACCGGGACTAGCGGCTCCGGGGAGCTGTTTTTT. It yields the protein CASSLSQTGTSGSGELFF.

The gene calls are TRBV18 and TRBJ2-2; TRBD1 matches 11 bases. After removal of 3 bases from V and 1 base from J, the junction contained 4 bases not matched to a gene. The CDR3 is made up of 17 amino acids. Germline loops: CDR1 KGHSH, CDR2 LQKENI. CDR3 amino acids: CASSPSDRGRNTGELFF. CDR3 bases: TGTGCCAGCTCACCCTCGGACAGGGGGCGGAACACCGGGGAGCTGTTTTTT.

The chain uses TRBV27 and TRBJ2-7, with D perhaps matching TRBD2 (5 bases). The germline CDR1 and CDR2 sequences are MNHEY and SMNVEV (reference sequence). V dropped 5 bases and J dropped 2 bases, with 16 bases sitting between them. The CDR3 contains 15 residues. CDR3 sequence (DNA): TGTGCCAGCAGTGGCCGGCGGGTAGCAACCTACGAGCAGTACTTC. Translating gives CASSGRRVATYEQYF.

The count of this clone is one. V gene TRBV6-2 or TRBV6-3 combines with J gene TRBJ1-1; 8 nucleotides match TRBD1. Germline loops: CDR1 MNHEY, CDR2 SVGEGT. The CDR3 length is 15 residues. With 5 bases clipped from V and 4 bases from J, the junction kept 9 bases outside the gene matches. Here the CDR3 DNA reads TGTGCCAGCAGTGCCCAGGGGGCTTTGACCACTGAAGCTTTCTTT. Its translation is CASSAQGALTTEAFF.

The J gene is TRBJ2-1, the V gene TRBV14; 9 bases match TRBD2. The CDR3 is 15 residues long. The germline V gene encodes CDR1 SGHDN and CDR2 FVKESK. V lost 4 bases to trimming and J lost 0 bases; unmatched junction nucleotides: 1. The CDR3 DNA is TGTGCCAGCAGCCTGACTAGCGGCTCCTACAATGAGCAGTTCTTC. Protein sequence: CASSLTSGSYNEQFF.

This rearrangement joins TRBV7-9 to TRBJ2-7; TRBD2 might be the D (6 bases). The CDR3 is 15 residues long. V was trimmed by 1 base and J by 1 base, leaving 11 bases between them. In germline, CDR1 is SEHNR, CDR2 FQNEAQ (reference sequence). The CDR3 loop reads CASSLDEGGSYEQYF. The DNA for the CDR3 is TGTGCCAGCAGCTTAGACGAGGGAGGTTCCTACGAGCAGTACTTC.

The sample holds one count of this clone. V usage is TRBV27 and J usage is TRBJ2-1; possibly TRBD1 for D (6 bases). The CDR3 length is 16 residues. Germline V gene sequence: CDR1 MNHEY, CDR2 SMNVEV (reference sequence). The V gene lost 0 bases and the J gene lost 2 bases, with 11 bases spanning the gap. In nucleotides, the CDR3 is TGTGCCAGCAGTTTATCTGCGGCAGGGGCCTACAATGAGCAGTTCTTC. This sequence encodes CASSLSAAGAYNEQFF.

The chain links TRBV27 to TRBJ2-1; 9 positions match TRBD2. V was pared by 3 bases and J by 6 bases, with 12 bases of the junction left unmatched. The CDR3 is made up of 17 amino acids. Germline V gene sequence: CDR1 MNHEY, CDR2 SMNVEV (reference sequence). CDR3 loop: CASSLSQGGGRANEQFF. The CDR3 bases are TGTGCCAGCAGTTTGTCCCAGGGGGGCGGGAGGGCCAATGAGCAGTTCTTC.

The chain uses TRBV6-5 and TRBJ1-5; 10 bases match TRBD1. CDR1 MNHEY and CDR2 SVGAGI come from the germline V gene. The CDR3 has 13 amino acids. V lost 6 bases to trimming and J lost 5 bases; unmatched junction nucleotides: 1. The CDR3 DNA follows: TGTGCCAGCAGGGGGACAGGGGATCAGCCCCAGCATTTT. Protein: CASRGTGDQPQHF.

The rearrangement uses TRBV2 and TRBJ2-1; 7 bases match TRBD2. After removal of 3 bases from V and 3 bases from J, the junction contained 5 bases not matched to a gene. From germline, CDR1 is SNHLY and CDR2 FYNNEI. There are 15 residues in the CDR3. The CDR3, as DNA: TGTGCCAGCAGTGAGTTGGGACTAAGCTACAATGAGCAGTTCTTC. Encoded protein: CASSELGLSYNEQFF.

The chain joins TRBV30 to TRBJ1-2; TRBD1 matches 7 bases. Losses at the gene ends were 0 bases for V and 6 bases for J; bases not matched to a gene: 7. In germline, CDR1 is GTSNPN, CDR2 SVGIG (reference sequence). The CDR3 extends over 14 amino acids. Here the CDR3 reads CAWSVVQGHNGYTF. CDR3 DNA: TGTGCCTGGAGTGTGGTACAGGGGCACAATGGCTACACCTTC. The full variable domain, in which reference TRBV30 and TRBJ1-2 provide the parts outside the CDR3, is SQTIHQWPATLVQPVGSPLSLECTVEGTSNPNLYWYRQAAGRGLQLLFYSVGIGQISSEVPQNLSASRPQDRQFILSSKKLLLSDSGFYLCAWSVVQGHNGYTFGSGTRLTVV.

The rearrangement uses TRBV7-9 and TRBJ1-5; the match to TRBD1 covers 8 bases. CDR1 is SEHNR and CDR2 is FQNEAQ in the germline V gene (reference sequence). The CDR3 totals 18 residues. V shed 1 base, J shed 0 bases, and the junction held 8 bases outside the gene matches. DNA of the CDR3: TGTGCCAGCAGCTTAGTTGCAAGACAGGGGTATAGCAATCAGCCCCAGCATTTT. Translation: CASSLVARQGYSNQPQHF.

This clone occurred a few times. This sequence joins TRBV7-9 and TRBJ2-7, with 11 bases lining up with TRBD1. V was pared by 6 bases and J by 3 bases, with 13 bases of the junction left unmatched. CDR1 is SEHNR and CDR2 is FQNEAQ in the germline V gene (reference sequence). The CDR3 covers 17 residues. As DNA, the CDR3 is TGTGCCAGCAGACCCCGTGCTTCCGGGACAGGGGGCTACGAGCAGTACTTC. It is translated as CASRPRASGTGGYEQYF.

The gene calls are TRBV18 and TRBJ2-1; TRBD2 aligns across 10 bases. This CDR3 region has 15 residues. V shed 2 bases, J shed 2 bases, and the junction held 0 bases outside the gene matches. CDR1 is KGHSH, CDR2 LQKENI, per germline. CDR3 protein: CASSPGTSAYNEQFF. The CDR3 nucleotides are TGTGCCAGCTCACCAGGGACTAGCGCCTACAATGAGCAGTTCTTC. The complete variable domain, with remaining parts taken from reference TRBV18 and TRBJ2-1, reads NAGVMQNPRHLVRRRGQEARLRCSPMKGHSHVYWYRQLPEEGLKFMVYLQKENIIDESGMPKERFSAEFPKEGPSILRIQQVVRGDSAAYFCASSPGTSAYNEQFFGPGTRLTVL.

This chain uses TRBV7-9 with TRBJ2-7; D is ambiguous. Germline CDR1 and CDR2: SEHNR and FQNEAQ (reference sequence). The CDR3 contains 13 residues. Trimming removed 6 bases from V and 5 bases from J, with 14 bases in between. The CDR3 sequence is CASRLIGEDEQYF. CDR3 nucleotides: TGTGCCAGCAGGTTGATAGGAGAGGACGAGCAGTACTTC.

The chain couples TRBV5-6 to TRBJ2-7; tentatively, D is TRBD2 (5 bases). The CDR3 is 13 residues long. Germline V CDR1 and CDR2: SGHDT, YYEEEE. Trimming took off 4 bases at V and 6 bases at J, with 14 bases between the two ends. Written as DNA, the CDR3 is TGTGCCAGCAGCCTGGTAGCGTCGGCCGAGCAGTACTTC. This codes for CASSLVASAEQYF.

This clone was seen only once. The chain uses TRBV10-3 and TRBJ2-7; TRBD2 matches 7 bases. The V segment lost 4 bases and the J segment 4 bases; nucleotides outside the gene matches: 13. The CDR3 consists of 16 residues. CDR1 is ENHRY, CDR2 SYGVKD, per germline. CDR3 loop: CAISVGGGSGEYEQYF. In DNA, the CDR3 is TGTGCCATCAGTGTTGGGGGAGGGAGTGGGGAATACGAGCAGTACTTC.

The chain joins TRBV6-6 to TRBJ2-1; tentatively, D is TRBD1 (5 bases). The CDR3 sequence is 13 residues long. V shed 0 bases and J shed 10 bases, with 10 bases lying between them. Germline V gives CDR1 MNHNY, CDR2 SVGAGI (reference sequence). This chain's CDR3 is CASSYSKGLEQFF. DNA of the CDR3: TGTGCCAGCAGTTACTCGAAGGGGCTAGAGCAGTTCTTC.

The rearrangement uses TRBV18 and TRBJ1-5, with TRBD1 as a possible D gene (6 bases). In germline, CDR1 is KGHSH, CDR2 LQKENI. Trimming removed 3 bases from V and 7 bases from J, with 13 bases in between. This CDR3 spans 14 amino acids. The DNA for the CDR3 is TGTGCCAGCTCACCCCAGGGGCCCCCCCAGCCCCAGCATTTT. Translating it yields CASSPQGPPQPQHF.

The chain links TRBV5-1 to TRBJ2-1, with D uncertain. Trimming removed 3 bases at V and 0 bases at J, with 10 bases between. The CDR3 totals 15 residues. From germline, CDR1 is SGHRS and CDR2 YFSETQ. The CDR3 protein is CASSSPLDSYNEQFF. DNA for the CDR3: TGCGCCAGCAGCTCCCCGCTAGACTCCTACAATGAGCAGTTCTTC.

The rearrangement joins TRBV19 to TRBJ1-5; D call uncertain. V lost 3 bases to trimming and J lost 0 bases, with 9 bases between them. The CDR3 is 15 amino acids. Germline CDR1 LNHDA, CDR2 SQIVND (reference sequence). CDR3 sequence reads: CASSMSPGSNQPQHF. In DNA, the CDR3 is TGTGCCAGTAGTATGTCGCCAGGTAGCAATCAGCCCCAGCATTTT.

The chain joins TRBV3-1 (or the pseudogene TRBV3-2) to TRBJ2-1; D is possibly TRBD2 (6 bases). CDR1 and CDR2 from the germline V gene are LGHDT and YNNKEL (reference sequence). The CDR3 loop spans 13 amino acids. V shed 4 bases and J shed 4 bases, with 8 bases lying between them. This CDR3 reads CASSRDLYNEQFF. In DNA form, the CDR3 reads TGTGCCAGCAGCCGGGACTTATACAATGAGCAGTTCTTC.

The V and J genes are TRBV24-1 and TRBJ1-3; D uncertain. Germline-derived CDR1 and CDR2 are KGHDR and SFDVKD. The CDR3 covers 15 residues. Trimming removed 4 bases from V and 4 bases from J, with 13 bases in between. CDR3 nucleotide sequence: TGTGCCACCAGTGAGACCGGGAGCGGGGGAAACACCATATATTTT. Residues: CATSETGSGGNTIYF.

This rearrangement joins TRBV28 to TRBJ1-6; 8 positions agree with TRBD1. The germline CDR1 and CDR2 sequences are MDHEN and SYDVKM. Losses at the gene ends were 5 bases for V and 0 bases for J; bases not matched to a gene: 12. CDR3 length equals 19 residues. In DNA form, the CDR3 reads TGTGCCAGCAGTACACAAGGAGCCGGGACAGGCTCCTATAATTCACCCCTCCACTTT. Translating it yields CASSTQGAGTGSYNSPLHF.

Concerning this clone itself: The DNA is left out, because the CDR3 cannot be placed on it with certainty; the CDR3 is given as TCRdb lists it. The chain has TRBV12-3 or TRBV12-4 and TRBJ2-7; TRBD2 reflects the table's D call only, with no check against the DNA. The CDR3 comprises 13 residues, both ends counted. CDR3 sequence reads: CASSTSTSFEQYF.

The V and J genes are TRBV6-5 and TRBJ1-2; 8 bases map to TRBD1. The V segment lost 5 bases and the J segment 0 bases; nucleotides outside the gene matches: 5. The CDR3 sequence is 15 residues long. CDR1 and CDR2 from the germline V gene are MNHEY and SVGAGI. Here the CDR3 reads CASSSTGGANYGYTF. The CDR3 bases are TGTGCCAGCAGTAGTACAGGGGGAGCTAACTATGGCTACACCTTC.

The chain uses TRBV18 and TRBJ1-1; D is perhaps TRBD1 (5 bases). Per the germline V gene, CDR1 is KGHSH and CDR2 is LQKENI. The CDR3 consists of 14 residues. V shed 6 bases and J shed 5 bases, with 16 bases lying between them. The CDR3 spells CASSRTGVETEAFF. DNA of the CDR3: TGTGCCAGCTCGCGGACGGGGGTGGAAACTGAAGCTTTCTTT.

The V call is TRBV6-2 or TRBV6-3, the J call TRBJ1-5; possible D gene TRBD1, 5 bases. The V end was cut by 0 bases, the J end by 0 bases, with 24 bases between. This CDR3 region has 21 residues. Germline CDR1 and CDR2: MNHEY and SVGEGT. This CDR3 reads CASSYSMITAFPGDSNQPQHF. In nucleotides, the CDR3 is TGTGCCAGCAGTTACTCGATGATAACGGCTTTCCCGGGGGATAGCAATCAGCCCCAGCATTTT.